Below are 5 T cell receptor beta chains sequenced from a single sample in a study of CD8+ T cells in alopecia areata. Treatment in this sample: oral pan-JAK inhibitor, 5-10 mg twice daily. Once RNA had been extracted, it was reverse transcribed into cDNA to act as the sequencing template. Some clones are missing from TCRdb's copy, which holds only in-frame ones; the method was immunoSEQ multiplex PCR. The sample shows about 99,000 clones, about nine tenths of them seen only once. Here the sequenced sample was CD8+ T cells sorted from blood, taken between weeks 30 and 35, from a patient treated with tofacitinib. These receptors originate from a human donor with alopecia areata.

This clone was seen only once. The chain carries TRBV7-6 and TRBJ2-5, with 10 bases lining up with TRBD2. CDR1 and CDR2 from the germline V gene are SGHVS and FNYEAQ. Unmatched junction bases numbered 15, after V lost 2 bases and J lost 0 bases. This CDR3 has 20 amino acids. The CDR3: CASSLIPGASGSPYQETQYF. The CDR3 nucleotides read TGTGCCAGCAGCTTAATTCCAGGGGCTAGCGGGAGCCCTTACCAAGAGACCCAGTACTTC.

The gene calls are TRBV2 and TRBJ1-1, with D perhaps matching TRBD1 (6 bases). The V end lost 9 bases, the J end lost 7 bases, and 9 bases lay between the germline ends. Germline loops: CDR1 SNHLY, CDR2 FYNNEI. The CDR3 has 10 amino acids. The CDR3 coding sequence is TGTGCCAGAATACAGGGTGAAGCTTTCTTT. Encoded protein: CARIQGEAFF.

This sequence joins TRBV18 and TRBJ2-7; D gene ambiguous. The V end lost 6 bases, the J end lost 1 base, and 13 bases lay between the germline ends. The CDR3 covers 14 residues. The germline gives CDR1 KGHSH, CDR2 LQKENI. CDR3 in amino acids: CASSFPDFSYEQYF. The CDR3 nucleotides read TGTGCCAGCTCTTTTCCTGACTTTTCCTACGAGCAGTACTTC.

V usage is TRBV27 and J usage is TRBJ2-7; possible D gene TRBD2, 6 bases. V lost 5 bases to trimming and J lost 4 bases, with 15 bases between them. CDR3 length: 14 residues. Germline V CDR1 and CDR2: MNHEY, SMNVEV (reference sequence). The CDR3 loop reads CASSPWDGGYEQYF. The CDR3 DNA is TGTGCCAGCAGTCCCTGGGACGGAGGGTACGAGCAGTACTTC.

The chain links TRBV27 to TRBJ2-3; no clear D gene. The germline V and J ends were trimmed by 3 bases and 0 bases, with 10 bases remaining between them. Per the germline V gene, CDR1 is MNHEY and CDR2 is SMNVEV (reference sequence). The CDR3 has 15 residues. CDR3 coding DNA: TGTGCCAGCAGTTTCCTTGCGGCAAGCACAGATACGCAGTATTTT. Translation gives CASSFLAASTDTQYF.